The TCR beta chain under discussion was sequenced for a study of T cell clonotyping in hematopoietic cell transplantation. TCRdb keeps only in-frame clones here, not all; method: immunoSEQ multiplex PCR. The top ten clones hold 0.75% to 1% of a sample with tens of thousands of clones, 95% of them seen once. The sequenced sample was peripheral blood mononuclear cells. The TCR was taken from a man younger than 40 in good health. Some clones in this sample may be carry-over from other donors' samples.

Written as DNA, the CDR3 is TGTGCCAGCAGCGCCGGGGTTGTCAGGGCTAATGAAAAACTGTTTTTT. Its translation: CASSAGVVRANEKLFF. The chain couples TRBV9 to TRBJ1-4, with D tentatively TRBD1 (5 bases). The CDR3 contains 16 residues. Germline CDR1 and CDR2: SGDLS and YYNGEE. The V end was cut by 3 bases, the J end by 3 bases, with 15 bases between. The full variable domain, with the rest looked up from reference TRBV9 and TRBJ1-4, is DSGVTQTPKHLITATGQRVTLRCSPRSGDLSVYWYQQSLDQGLQFLIQYYNGEERAKGNILERFSAQQFPDLHSELNLSSLELGDSALYFCASSAGVVRANEKLFFGSGTQLSVL.